This T cell receptor beta chain comes out of a study of neurological immune-mediated disorders. The cells used in sorted libraries, CD4+ or CD8+ T cells, numbered more than 850,000. With 10-nucleotide random UMIs, 5'RACE was used to make the cDNA. From the 5' RACE reads, TCRdb called clonotypes with MiXCR, one entry per CDR3 protein. The sample includes around 19,000 distinct CDR3 sequences, around 10% of them seen just once. This clonotype was detected many times. V was clipped by 6 bases and J by 2 bases, with 13 bases between them. The CDR3 is made up of 14 amino acids. The germline V gene encodes CDR1 ENHRY and CDR2 SYGVKD.

This TCR was recovered from a woman between 45 and 60 years old in good health. Sequenced sample: CD8+ T cells from blood. This chain connects TRBV10-3 to TRBJ1-1; D is possibly TRBD1 (5 bases). CDR3 DNA sequence: TGTGCCATCAGGACTGGGGCCCTCAACACTGAAGCTTTCTTT. Its translation is CAIRTGALNTEAFF.